Only a few counts were recorded for the clone carrying this TCR beta chain. These data originate in a study of blood T cell repertoires in COVID-19. Residents of 24 US areas, aged about 18 to 100 years, made up the participants. Grouping used clinical history reported by participants in a survey and questionnaire. Recovered participants had two consecutive negative NP/OP PCR tests, healthcare professional clearance, or symptom resolution. In the study's own analysis: Estimates of nucleated cell counts were drawn from the amplification of reference gene primers. Sequencing was performed with immunoSEQ multiplex PCR; in TCRdb, only in-frame clones are kept and a portion is missing. The D gene and trimming were derived from the DNA, and the V and J assignments and clone size from that table. The repertoire holds approximately 100,000 clones, with 65% to 90% as singletons. The receptor's source is a woman between 45 and 65 years old who had recovered from COVID-19. The sequencing input was PBMCs or T cells enriched from blood (not recorded which).

The CDR3 here is CASSITGDFDEQFF. In nucleotides, the CDR3 is TGTGCCAGCAGTATTACAGGGGATTTCGATGAGCAGTTCTTC. The rearrangement joins TRBV6-5 to TRBJ2-1; TRBD1 matches 7 bases. This CDR3 contains 14 residues. Germline V gene sequence: CDR1 MNHEY, CDR2 SVGAGI. Trimming removed 5 bases from V and 8 bases from J; junction bases left unmatched: 9.